Sequencing of this TCR beta chain was carried out in a study of cytomegalovirus exposure and HLA in healthy donors. With 60 Vbeta and 13 Jbeta primers, the PCR was carried out. The assay was immunoSEQ multiplex PCR, and TCRdb's table has in-frame clones only and misses some. The sample carries about 180,000 clones, roughly 80% recorded once. Trimming stripped 0 bases from V and 7 bases from J, with 9 bases between. The CDR3 consists of 13 residues. Germline CDR1 is LGHNA and CDR2 is YNFKEQ. The V and J genes are TRBV4-2 and TRBJ1-2, with D unresolved. This sequence was found in a woman in her forties or fifties in good health and CMV-seronegative. Sequenced sample: PBMCs. The CDR3 loop reads CASSQDSPSGYTF. The CDR3 nucleotides read TGTGCCAGCAGCCAAGATTCACCCAGTGGCTACACCTTC.